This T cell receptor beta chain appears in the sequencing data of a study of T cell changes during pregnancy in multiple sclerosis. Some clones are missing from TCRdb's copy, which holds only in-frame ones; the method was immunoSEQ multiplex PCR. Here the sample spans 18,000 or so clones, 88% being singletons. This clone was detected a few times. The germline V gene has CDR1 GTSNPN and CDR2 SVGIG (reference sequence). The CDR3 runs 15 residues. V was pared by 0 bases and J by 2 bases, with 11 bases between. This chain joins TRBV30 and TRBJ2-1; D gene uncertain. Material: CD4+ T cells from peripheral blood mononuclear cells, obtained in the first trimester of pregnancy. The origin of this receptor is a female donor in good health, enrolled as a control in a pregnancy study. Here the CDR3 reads CAWSVQPGTYNEQFF. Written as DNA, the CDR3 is TGTGCCTGGAGTGTACAACCAGGAACCTACAATGAGCAGTTCTTC.